This paragraph covers one T cell receptor beta chain sequence. As yet, its antigen is unknown. Primers: 60 Vbeta forward and 13 Jbeta reverse. TCRdb's copy holds only in-frame clones and misses some; the assay was immunoSEQ multiplex PCR. In the table there are roughly 200,000 clones, roughly 80% of which are singletons. This sample is part of a study of cytomegalovirus exposure and HLA in healthy donors. For the study at large: Of all 360 or so donors who were genotyped, roughly 81% belonged to the Caucasian-associated ancestry cluster.

V was cut by 9 bases and J by 4 bases, with 22 bases left in between. The CDR3 extends over 16 amino acids. Study outcomes and limitations: Fewer N-insertions than the approximately 680-donor mean were reportedly shown by an Asian-associated ancestry cluster in a later analysis. V- and J-gene trimming of TCR beta was linked (in a later analysis) to a missense DCLRE1C variant. The productive fraction for most TCR beta V segments was about 87% or about 30% in an earlier analysis.

The chain has TRBV23-1 and TRBJ1-5; D is uncertain. TRBV23-1 is sorted into the ORF group, with uncertain function. The sequenced sample was PBMCs. The source is a man in his forties in good health and CMV-seronegative. The CDR3 DNA reads TGCGCCAGAGGTTTTACGGTACGGAGAACAAATCAGCCCCAGCATTTT. Translating it yields CARGFTVRRTNQPQHF.